Detailed here is one TCR beta chain. The antigen is unknown. The data belong to a study of response to subunit inactivated influenza vaccine. Study results and caveats: Authors suggested seasonal influenza vaccinations each recruit few new T cells.

This CDR3 is built from 16 residues. V lost 1 base to trimming and J lost 4 bases, with 15 bases between them. Germline V gene data show CDR1 as LGHNA and CDR2 as YSLEER. TCRdb reanalysed the RT-PCR reads using MiXCR and keeps one entry per CDR3 protein. The repertoire holds some 850,000 distinct CDR3 sequences, around a sixth seen once, with about a tenth in the top ten. This chain connects TRBV4-3 to TRBJ2-3; weak D call: TRBD1 (6 bases). Sequenced here: PBMCs from blood, sampled roughly 5 days after vaccination. The clonotype originates from a man aged 50-59 years who received an inactivated influenza vaccine. The DNA for the CDR3 is TGCGCCAGCAGCCAAGGGTACACAGGGATTGCAGATACGCAGTATTTT. Encoded protein: CASSQGYTGIADTQYF.